This TCR beta chain was captured by sequencing in a study of T cells expressing NK-cell markers. At the level of the study: Source material for TCR beta repertoires consisted of sorted CD3+CD56+NKG2C+, CD3+CD56+NKG2C- and CD3+CD56-NKG2C+ T cells. The study's findings and limits: Clarity on HCMV specificity was lacking for the expanded NKG2C+ T cell clones.

The length of the CDR3 is 11 residues. Per the germline V gene, CDR1 is DFQATT and CDR2 is SNEGSKA (reference sequence). TCRdb processed the 5' RACE reads again and assigns one entry to each CDR3 protein, with no DNA. This repertoire includes under 500,000 distinct CDR3 sequences. In regard to this clonotype: The antigen is undetermined.

The sequenced material came from blood T cells: a sorted CD56 or NKG2C T cell subset, CD4+ or CD8+ T cells, or bulk PBMC T cells (not recorded which). This TCR came from a woman between 18 and 69 years old in good health. This chain uses TRBV20-1 with TRBJ2-7. This CDR3 reads CSASHSNEQYF.